The TCR beta chain under discussion was sequenced for a study of blood T cell repertoires in COVID-19. On the study more broadly: COVID-19 samples from acute and convalescent phases originated in the United States, Italy and Spain. T cells, B-cell-depleted T cells, or PBMCs provided the cDNA or gDNA that served as material.

The CDR3 contains 15 residues. In germline, CDR1 is SGHKS, CDR2 YYEKEE (reference sequence). The ends lost 0 bases at V and 1 base at J; junction bases unmatched: 3. In the authors' workflow: By means of reference gene primer amplification, nucleated cell counts were estimated. Libraries were prepared by immunoSEQ multiplex PCR; TCRdb keeps only in-frame clonotypes and omits some of them. The DNA gave D and trimming, while V, J and clone size come from that table. The sample gives 85,000 to 100,000 clones, 60% to 85% of which show up once; around 18% is in the top ten. The receptor was isolated from a woman of 80 years or more with active or convalescent COVID-19. Sequencing was performed on peripheral blood. The J gene is TRBJ2-7, the V gene TRBV5-5; 8 bases align to TRBD1. The CDR3 nucleotides read TGTGCCAGCAGCTTGGAAACAGGGGGTTCCTACGAGCAGTACTTC. It codes for CASSLETGGSYEQYF.